This TCR beta chain was observed in a study of pediatric ulcerative colitis. Profiled with immunoSEQ multiplex PCR; TCRdb holds only in-frame clones, not every one. The table lists roughly 64,000 clones, 85% to 90% of them singletons. Germline assignment: CDR1 MNHGY and CDR2 SVAAGI. Trimming took 4 bases from V and 7 from J, leaving 8 bases between them. The CDR3 is made up of 12 amino acids. The TCR originated in a boy younger than 18 with severe ulcerative colitis. The sequenced material came from blood. The chain couples TRBV6-9 to TRBJ1-5, with no clear D. The CDR3 DNA sequence: TGTGCCAGCAGTTCCCTCAACCAGCCCCAGCATTTT. Translating it yields CASSSLNQPQHF.